The rows below give T cell receptor beta chains drawn from one sample of a study of CD8+CD57+ T cells in acquired aplastic anemia. TCRdb re-derived calls from the reads in MiXCR, one entry per CDR3 protein. Of 260,000 or so distinct CDR3 sequences in the sample, 70% to 85% were seen once. Sample: sorted CD4+, CD8+, or CD8+CD57+ T cells (not recorded which) from PBMCs. These receptors originate from a human donor with aplastic anemia. Each CDR3 is given with its conserved first and last residue. A D gene is named only where the DNA matches it firmly. For some rows the clone size is stated as once, few or many, or as a class when expanded; others skip it.

CDR3 protein	CDR3 DNA	D gene	clone size	V gene	J gene
CASSFARIHEQFF	TGTGCCAGCAGCTTTGCTAGGATCCATGAGCAGTTCTTC	NA	NA	TRBV5-4	TRBJ2-1
CASGQGVAGSLSF	TGTGCCAGCGGGCAGGGAGTCGCGGGAAGTCTGTCCTTC	NA	NA	TRBV2	TRBJ2-1
CASGGAGNTQCFAF	TGTGCCAGCGGAGGAGCTGGGAACACCCAGTGCTTCGCCTTC	NA	NA	TRBV9	TRBJ1-2
CASSSVGTRGETQYF	TGCGCCAGCAGCTCGGTCGGGACTAGGGGAGAGACCCAGTACTTC	TRBD2	NA	TRBV11-1	TRBJ2-5
CASSVFGARETQYF	TGTGCCAGCAGCGTGTTCGGAGCGCGAGAGACCCAGTACTTC	NA	NA	TRBV9	TRBJ2-5
CASSVGGLAGEYNEQFF	TGTGCCAGCAGCGTTGGAGGCCTAGCGGGAGAGTACAATGAGCAGTTCTTC	TRBD2	NA	TRBV5-4	TRBJ2-1
CASNERGIHEQYF	TGTGCCAGCAATGAAAGGGGGATCCATGAGCAGTACTTC	NA	NA	TRBV24-1	TRBJ2-7
CSVEGQFSTEAFF	TGCAGCGTGGAAGGACAGTTTTCCACTGAAGCTTTCTTT	NA	few	TRBV29-1	TRBJ1-1
CASGVGGRHKQHF	TGTGCCAGCGGCGTAGGGGGCAGACACAAGCAGCATTTT	TRBD1	NA	TRBV7-8	TRBJ1-5
CASGDGTSGIDTQYF	TGTGCCAGCGGGGACGGGACTAGCGGAATAGATACGCAGTATTTT	TRBD2	NA	TRBV13	TRBJ2-3
CASSNGVTGGQFF	TGTGCCAGCAGCAATGGGGTGACGGGTGGACAGTTCTTC	NA	NA	TRBV7-2	TRBJ2-1
CASSAGRSSYNEQQFF	TGTGCCAGCAGCGCAGGACGGAGCTCCTACAATGAGCAGCAGTTCTTC	NA	NA	TRBV7-3	TRBJ2-1
CASSIDSGYGGEAFF	TGTGCCAGTAGTATAGATTCCGGGTACGGAGGTGAAGCTTTCTTT	NA	NA	TRBV19	TRBJ1-1
CASSFQQDGTALSYTF	TGTGCCAGCAGCTTTCAGCAAGACGGGACGGCCCTTTCCTACACCTTC	NA	NA	TRBV7-2	TRBJ1-2
CASSHPMTSGRDDTQYF	TGTGCCAGCAGCCACCCTATGACTAGCGGGAGGGATGATACCCAATACTTC	TRBD2	NA	TRBV2	TRBJ2-5
CASSSTRTRGFHEQFF	TGTGCCAGCAGCTCGACCAGGACTCGCGGTTTCCATGAGCAGTTCTTC	NA	NA	TRBV7-8	TRBJ2-1
CASSSGLANNEQFF	TGTGCCAGCAGCTCGGGACTAGCCAACAATGAGCAGTTCTTC	TRBD2	NA	TRBV2	TRBJ2-1
CASETGLGYTF	TGTGCCAGCGAAACAGGGCTTGGCTACACCTTC	NA	NA	TRBV6-4	TRBJ1-2
CATSRGTDPDTQYF	TGTGCCACCAGCAGAGGCACTGACCCAGATACGCAGTACTTT	NA	NA	TRBV15	TRBJ2-3
CASSVGSDTQNFEKLFF	TGTGCCAGCAGCGTAGGTTCCGATACGCAAAATTTTGAAAAACTGTTTTTT	NA	NA	TRBV9	TRBJ1-4